This is a list of T cell receptor beta chains from one sample in a study of T cells in Graves' hyperthyroidism and ophthalmopathy. From the multiplex PCR reads, TCRdb called clonotypes with MiXCR, one entry per CDR3 protein. The sample yields about 560,000 distinct CDR3 sequences, over 15% seen once. The sample comprised blood. The receptors originated from a woman aged 18-29 years with Graves' hyperthyroidism. Both conserved end residues are part of each CDR3. The D gene is left open where the match is weak. Expanded clones get a size class; other rows say once, few or many, or leave the size out.

v_call,clone_size,j_call,d_call,cdr3_aa,cdr3_nt
TRBV12-3/TRBV12-4,many,TRBJ2-2,-,CASRPTDEPNTGELFF,TGTGCCAGCAGGCCGACAGACGAACCGAACACCGGGGAGCTGTTTTTT
TRBV4-3,few,TRBJ1-1,-,CASSPLGPNTEAFF,TGCGCCAGCAGCCCCCTAGGGCCGAACACTGAAGCTTTCTTT
TRBV5-1,-,TRBJ1-5,-,CASSAGRNQPQHF,TGCGCCAGCAGCGCAGGGCGGAATCAGCCCCAGCATTTT
TRBV29-1,few,TRBJ2-2,-,CSIRFGDTGELFF,TGCAGCATCCGATTTGGAGACACCGGGGAGCTGTTTTTT
TRBV5-1,few,TRBJ1-6,-,CASSPQTGSNSPLHF,TGCGCCAGCAGCCCACAAACGGGTTCTAATTCACCCCTCCACTTT
TRBV3-1,-,TRBJ1-2,-,CASISRRGYGYTF,TGTGCCAGCATCAGCCGGAGGGGCTATGGCTACACCTTC
TRBV2,many,TRBJ2-4,-,CASSPLGVLAKNIQYF,TGTGCCAGCAGCCCCTTGGGGGTGCTAGCCAAAAACATTCAGTACTTC
TRBV5-1,once,TRBJ2-1,-,CASSFGLADNEQFF,TGCGCCAGCAGCTTCGGGCTAGCCGACAATGAGCAGTTCTTC
TRBV3-1,-,TRBJ2-5,TRBD2,CASSPGTSGKQYF,TGTGCCAGCAGCCCCGGGACTAGCGGGAAACAGTACTTC
TRBV12-3/TRBV12-4,many,TRBJ2-5,-,CASRAIGHLGETQYF,TGTGCCAGCAGGGCGATCGGACATCTCGGGGAGACCCAGTACTTC
TRBV4-1,-,TRBJ2-5,TRBD2,CASRAAGEGETQYF,TGCGCCAGCAGGGCCGCGGGAGAGGGAGAGACCCAGTACTTC
TRBV20-1,-,TRBJ2-5,-,CSARDLGQGSETQYF,TGCAGTGCTAGAGATCTAGGGCAGGGGTCAGAGACCCAGTACTTC
TRBV7-9,few,TRBJ1-3,TRBD1,CASSLDRVNTIYF,TGTGCCAGCAGCCTCGACAGGGTAAACACCATATATTTT
TRBV5-6,-,TRBJ2-1,TRBD1,CASSVGWQGVISEQFF,TGTGCCAGCAGCGTTGGTTGGCAGGGGGTGATAAGTGAGCAGTTCTTC
TRBV20-1,many,TRBJ2-1,TRBD2,CSARGLAGFYNEQFF,TGCAGTGCCAGGGGACTAGCGGGGTTCTACAATGAGCAGTTCTTC
TRBV27,-,TRBJ2-5,-,CASKGRRGQETQYF,TGTGCCAGCAAGGGCAGAAGGGGTCAAGAGACCCAGTACTTC
TRBV20-1,few,TRBJ2-5,TRBD1,CSARVTGEETQYF,TGCAGTGCTAGAGTGACAGGGGAAGAGACCCAGTACTTC
TRBV7-2,many,TRBJ2-6,TRBD2,CASSGTSGVSGANVLTF,TGTGCCAGCAGCGGGACTAGCGGGGTCTCTGGGGCCAACGTCCTGACTTTC
TRBV18,many,TRBJ1-6,TRBD1,CASSPFPQGAKSPLHF,TGTGCCAGCTCACCCTTCCCACAGGGGGCAAAATCACCCCTCCACTTT
TRBV6-5,few,TRBJ2-7,-,CASSYSSGLSEQYF,TGTGCCAGCAGTTACTCGTCAGGGCTCTCCGAGCAGTACTTC
TRBV13,many,TRBJ2-5,TRBD2,CASSSTSGMDGETQYF,TGTGCCAGCAGCTCGACTAGCGGGATGGACGGGGAGACCCAGTACTTC
TRBV4-1,-,TRBJ2-7,-,CASSRLSGTTYEQYF,TGCGCCAGCAGCCGCCTTTCGGGAACCACCTACGAGCAGTACTTC
TRBV3-1,-,TRBJ2-1,-,CASSRRPSYNEQFF,TGTGCCAGCAGCCGGCGGCCCTCCTACAATGAGCAGTTCTTC
TRBV12-3/TRBV12-4,few,TRBJ1-1,-,CASSDSAEAFF,TGTGCCAGCAGTGATTCAGCCGAAGCTTTCTTT
TRBV5-8,many,TRBJ1-2,-,CASKTTEANYGYTF,TGTGCCAGCAAGACGACGGAAGCTAACTATGGCTACACCTTC
TRBV24-1,few,TRBJ2-5,TRBD2,CATSDFRGSGRFQETQYF,TGTGCCACCAGTGATTTTCGGGGTAGCGGGAGGTTCCAAGAGACCCAGTACTTC
TRBV6-6,many,TRBJ2-1,TRBD2,CASSYTGGPGLASNEQFF,TGTGCCAGCAGTTACACAGGGGGTCCGGGACTAGCGAGTAATGAGCAGTTCTTC
TRBV5-1,many,TRBJ1-1,-,CASSSPNAETEAFF,TGCGCCAGCAGCTCCCCGAACGCGGAAACTGAAGCTTTCTTT
TRBV14,-,TRBJ2-5,TRBD1,CASSHGGTGTETQYF,TGTGCCAGCAGCCACGGCGGGACAGGGACAGAGACCCAGTACTTC
TRBV11-2,many,TRBJ2-2,-,CASSFTENTGELFF,TGTGCCAGCAGCTTCACAGAGAACACCGGGGAGCTGTTTTTT
TRBV7-9,many,TRBJ2-7,TRBD2,CASSWGGLAGTTYEQYF,TGTGCCAGCAGCTGGGGGGGACTAGCGGGCACCACCTACGAGCAGTACTTC
TRBV7-2,-,TRBJ1-1,TRBD1,CASKTGAKNTEAFF,TGTGCCAGTAAGACAGGGGCTAAGAACACTGAAGCTTTCTTT
TRBV20-1,many,TRBJ1-2,TRBD1,CSAPPLGQGTRAFYGYTF,TGCAGTGCTCCTCCTTTGGGACAGGGGACTCGGGCCTTCTATGGCTACACCTTC
TRBV27,many,TRBJ2-5,TRBD1,CASSLDRGQETQYF,TGTGCCAGCAGCCTGGACAGGGGCCAAGAGACCCAGTACTTC
TRBV7-9,-,TRBJ1-1,-,CASSPHREMNTEAFF,TGTGCCAGCAGCCCCCACAGGGAGATGAACACTGAAGCTTTCTTT
TRBV2,many,TRBJ1-5,TRBD1,CASTPRGQGDQPQHF,TGTGCCAGCACCCCCAGAGGACAGGGAGATCAGCCCCAGCATTTT
TRBV11-2,many,TRBJ2-1,TRBD2,CASSLAGLAGYNEQFF,TGTGCCAGCAGCTTAGCGGGTCTAGCGGGCTACAATGAGCAGTTCTTC
TRBV24-1,many,TRBJ2-1,-,CATSDLIGDSYNEQFF,TGTGCCACCAGTGATTTGATAGGGGACTCCTACAATGAGCAGTTCTTC
TRBV11-3,many,TRBJ2-3,-,CASSETDRTVFGTDTQYF,TGTGCCAGCAGCGAAACTGACAGGACTGTTTTCGGCACAGATACGCAGTATTTT
TRBV19,-,TRBJ2-2,TRBD2,CASNGLAGGTGELFF,TGTGCCAGCAACGGACTAGCGGGAGGAACCGGGGAGCTGTTTTTT
TRBV10-3,many,TRBJ2-2,-,CAISEGPGELFF,TGTGCCATCAGTGAAGGTCCCGGGGAGCTGTTTTTT
TRBV6-1,many,TRBJ2-3,TRBD1,CASSYTGANTDTQYF,TGTGCCAGCAGTTATACAGGGGCGAACACAGATACGCAGTATTTT
TRBV2,-,TRBJ2-5,-,CASRTIPGETQYF,TGTGCCAGCAGGACGATACCCGGGGAGACCCAGTACTTC
TRBV14,many,TRBJ2-1,-,CASSQGTHPYNEQFF,TGTGCCAGCAGCCAGGGGACACATCCCTACAATGAGCAGTTCTTC
TRBV10-3,many,TRBJ1-4,TRBD1,CAIRRGQGEEKLFF,TGTGCCATCAGGAGAGGACAGGGAGAAGAAAAACTGTTTTTT
TRBV4-3,few,TRBJ2-3,TRBD2,CASSQEARGWDTQYF,TGCGCCAGCAGCCAAGAGGCGCGGGGGTGGGATACGCAGTATTTT
TRBV20-1,few,TRBJ1-6,-,CSAERADYNSPLHF,TGCAGTGCAGAACGGGCCGACTATAATTCACCCCTCCACTTT
TRBV18,many,TRBJ2-5,-,CASSQPPASEETQYF,TGTGCCAGCTCACAACCCCCGGCCAGTGAAGAGACCCAGTACTTC
TRBV5-4,-,TRBJ2-2,TRBD2,CASSPRTSGGAKELFF,TGTGCCAGCAGCCCCAGGACTAGCGGGGGGGCCAAGGAGCTGTTTTTT
TRBV7-9,few,TRBJ2-7,-,CASSRGRTYEQYF,TGTGCCAGCAGCCGGGGCCGAACCTACGAGCAGTACTTC
TRBV3-1,few,TRBJ1-1,-,CASSHIKGAAFF,TGTGCCAGCAGCCACATAAAGGGAGCAGCTTTCTTT
TRBV20-1,many,TRBJ2-1,-,CSARYDEQFF,TGCAGTGCTCGATACGATGAGCAGTTCTTC
TRBV5-4,-,TRBJ2-5,TRBD2,CASSFTSGQETQYF,TGTGCCAGCAGCTTTACTAGCGGGCAAGAGACCCAGTACTTC
TRBV10-3,-,TRBJ2-7,TRBD2,CAISSTGLAGGPSYEQYF,TGTGCCATCTCCTCCACCGGACTAGCGGGAGGGCCTAGTTACGAGCAGTACTTC
TRBV6-1,many,TRBJ1-2,TRBD1,CASSEQGDYGYTF,TGTGCCAGCAGTGAACAGGGGGACTATGGCTACACCTTC
TRBV19,few,TRBJ2-1,TRBD1,CASSFRPGTGMSSYNEQFF,TGTGCCAGTAGTTTTCGTCCCGGGACAGGGATGAGCTCCTACAATGAGCAGTTCTTC
TRBV4-3,many,TRBJ1-1,-,CASSQDLGTTEAFF,TGCGCCAGCAGCCAAGATCTGGGGACTACTGAAGCTTTCTTT
TRBV5-4,-,TRBJ1-1,TRBD1,CASSGWTGSNTEAFF,TGTGCCAGCAGCGGTTGGACAGGGTCAAACACTGAAGCTTTCTTT